The 25 T cell receptor beta chains presented below share a single source sample, sequenced in a study of blood T cell repertoires in COVID-19. The table came from immunoSEQ multiplex PCR; TCRdb's copy has only in-frame clones and leaves some out. This table holds 130,000 to 150,000 clones, roughly 88% found once. The material sequenced was peripheral blood. All receptors derive from a woman between 55 and 75 years old with COVID-19, enrolled during active disease.

This chain links TRBV7-3 with TRBJ2-2; 8 bases agree with TRBD1. V was pared by 3 bases and J by 1 base, with 1 base of the junction left unmatched. CDR3 length: 15 amino acids. Germline lookup yields CDR1 SGHTA and CDR2 FQGTGA. CDR3 in amino acids: CASSLDRVNTGELFF. CDR3 nucleotide sequence: TGTGCCAGCAGCTTGGACAGGGTGAACACCGGGGAGCTGTTTTTT. Full variable domain (outside the CDR3, taken from reference TRBV7-3 and TRBJ2-2): GAGVSQTPSNKVTEKGKYVELRCDPISGHTALYWYRQSLGQGPEFLIYFQGTGAADDSGLPNDRFFAVRPEGSVSTLKIQRTERGDSAVYLCASSLDRVNTGELFFGEGSRLTVL.

This chain connects TRBV2 to TRBJ1-2, with TRBD1 identical over 8 bases. The CDR3 loop spans 14 amino acids. Germline lookup yields CDR1 SNHLY and CDR2 FYNNEI. Germline trimming cut 5 bases from V and 6 bases from J; bases unmatched to any gene: 8. This CDR3 reads CASSSGQGAHGYTF. The CDR3 DNA sequence: TGTGCCAGCAGTTCCGGACAGGGAGCCCATGGCTACACCTTC.

The chain is built from TRBV19 and TRBJ1-1, with a weak D call TRBD1 (6 bases). CDR1 LNHDA and CDR2 SQIVND come from the germline V gene (reference sequence). The V end was cut by 3 bases, the J end by 4 bases, with 12 bases between. There are 14 residues in the CDR3. The CDR3 sequence is CASSIVRGGTEAFF. CDR3 DNA: TGTGCCAGTAGTATCGTAAGGGGGGGCACTGAAGCTTTCTTT.

Of note for this clone: Compared with germline, one end of the junction differs, possibly owing to a read error. The rearrangement links TRBV7-8 to TRBJ2-2; 9 nucleotides match TRBD2. Germline CDR1 SGHVS, CDR2 FQNEAQ. CDR3 length equals 15 residues. CDR3 residues: CASSVALAGSGELFF. DNA of the CDR3: TGTGCCAGCAGCGTAGCCCTAGCGGGGTCTGGGGAGCTGTTTTTT.

This clone was observed once. The rearrangement links TRBV5-1 to TRBJ1-5; tentatively, D is TRBD1 (6 bases). Germline CDR1 reads SGHRS; CDR2 reads YFSETQ. V was trimmed by 0 bases and J by 1 base, leaving 8 bases between them. This CDR3 has 15 residues. CDR3 nucleotides: TGCGCCAGCAGCTTGGGGGACATGAGCAATCAGCCCCAGCATTTT. Protein sequence: CASSLGDMSNQPQHF.

The genes are TRBV5-1 and TRBJ1-2; 10 nucleotides match TRBD1. Per the germline V gene, CDR1 is SGHRS and CDR2 is YFSETQ. V shed 4 bases, J shed 2 bases, and the junction held 5 bases outside the gene matches. The CDR3 is made up of 15 amino acids. CDR3 loop: CASSHRQGANYGYTF. DNA of the CDR3: TGCGCCAGCAGCCACCGACAGGGGGCGAACTATGGCTACACCTTC.

V gene TRBV7-2 combines with J gene TRBJ2-3, with 10 positions matching TRBD2. Germline V gene lookup returns CDR1 SGHTA and CDR2 FQGNSA. V trimming: 2 bases; J trimming: 4 bases; junction bases outside the gene matches: 9. The CDR3 extends over 17 amino acids. CDR3 sequence: CASSLRSGTSASDTQYF. The DNA of the CDR3 is TGTGCCAGCAGCTTACGTTCTGGGACTAGCGCCTCAGATACGCAGTATTTT.

The V gene is TRBV19, the J gene TRBJ2-1; the match to TRBD2 covers 11 bases. The CDR3 extends over 15 amino acids. With V trimmed by 3 bases and J by 7 bases, 5 bases remained unmatched. CDR1 is LNHDA and CDR2 is SQIVND in the germline V gene (reference sequence). The CDR3 region is CASSMASGGPNEQFF. For the CDR3, the DNA is TGTGCCAGTAGTATGGCTAGCGGGGGGCCGAATGAGCAGTTCTTC.

V gene TRBV9 combines with J gene TRBJ2-7; 12 bases line up with TRBD2. Germline CDR1 is SGDLS and CDR2 is YYNGEE. CDR3 length: 15 residues. J lost 3 bases, V lost 0 bases, and 1 base had no gene match. The CDR3 sequence is CASSVGLAGDYEQYF. CDR3 nucleotide sequence: TGTGCCAGCAGCGTAGGACTAGCGGGGGACTACGAGCAGTACTTC. The variable domain in full, with the rest retrieved from reference TRBV9 and TRBJ2-7, is DSGVTQTPKHLITATGQRVTLRCSPRSGDLSVYWYQQSLDQGLQFLIQYYNGEERAKGNILERFSAQQFPDLHSELNLSSLELGDSALYFCASSVGLAGDYEQYFGPGTRLTVT.

V usage is TRBV5-5 and J usage is TRBJ2-1, with D unclear. CDR3 length equals 12 residues. V lost 4 bases and J 5 bases, leaving 7 bases between the germline ends. Per the germline V gene, CDR1 is SGHKS and CDR2 is YYEKEE (reference sequence). In DNA form, the CDR3 reads TGTGCCAGCAGCCGGGTTGACAATGAGCAGTTCTTC. Translated: CASSRVDNEQFF.

The V and J genes are TRBV9 and TRBJ2-7; 9 nucleotides agree with TRBD2. The CDR3 spans 18 residues. Looked up from germline, CDR1 is SGDLS and CDR2 is YYNGEE. V lost 0 bases, J lost 0 bases, and 10 bases stayed unmatched. CDR3: CASSVGASSGAYSYEQYF. The CDR3 nucleotides read TGTGCCAGCAGCGTAGGGGCGTCTAGCGGGGCCTACTCCTACGAGCAGTACTTC.

The rearrangement uses TRBV10-3 and TRBJ1-5, with a possible D match to TRBD1 (5 bases). This CDR3 has 14 amino acids. Germline V lookup: CDR1 ENHRY, CDR2 SYGVKD. The germline V and J ends were trimmed by 0 bases and 5 bases, with 8 bases remaining between them. In DNA, the CDR3 is TGTGCCATCAGTGAGTCGACAGTTTATCAGCCCCAGCATTTT. Amino acids: CAISESTVYQPQHF.

The chain employs TRBV5-1 and TRBJ1-1; possibly TRBD1 for D (5 bases). V lost 0 bases and J 3 bases, leaving 9 bases between the germline ends. From germline, CDR1 is SGHRS and CDR2 YFSETQ. This CDR3 region has 14 residues. CDR3 protein: CASSLGQRHTEAFF. Written as DNA, the CDR3 is TGCGCCAGCAGCTTGGGACAGCGACACACTGAAGCTTTCTTT. The variable domain in full, completed from reference TRBV5-1 and TRBJ1-1, reads KAGVTQTPRYLIKTRGQQVTLSCSPISGHRSVSWYQQTPGQGLQFLFEYFSETQRNKGNFPGRFSGRQFSNSRSEMNVSTLELGDSALYLCASSLGQRHTEAFFGQGTRLTVV.

The chain uses TRBV7-8 and TRBJ1-1; D not certain. V shed 3 bases and J shed 1 base, with 6 bases lying between them. CDR3 size: 13 residues. In germline, CDR1 is SGHVS, CDR2 FQNEAQ. CDR3 in DNA: TGTGCCAGCAGCTTGGCCAGGAACACTGAAGCTTTCTTT. It codes for CASSLARNTEAFF.

The chain joins TRBV27 to TRBJ1-1; D is uncertain. This CDR3 spans 13 amino acids. Germline CDR1 MNHEY, CDR2 SMNVEV (reference sequence). Trimming pared 2 bases from V and 0 bases from J, leaving 4 bases between. CDR3 bases: TGTGCCAGCAGTTTAGAGCTGAACACTGAAGCTTTCTTT. Its protein product is CASSLELNTEAFF.

The genes are TRBV21-1 and TRBJ2-3; the table's D gene call, TRBD1, was not cross checked with the DNA. TRBV21-1 is assigned pseudogene status. CDR3 length: 16 residues. The DNA for the CDR3 is TGTGCCAGCAGCAAACAGGGGACAACTAGCACAGATACGCAGTATTTT. It is translated as CASSKQGTTSTDTQYF.

This chain connects TRBV27 to TRBJ2-4; 11 bases align to TRBD1. With V trimmed by 3 bases and J by 0 bases, 1 base remained unmatched. Per germline, CDR1 MNHEY and CDR2 SMNVEV (reference sequence). The CDR3 covers 16 residues. The DNA of the CDR3 is TGTGCCAGCAGTTTGGACAGGGGGCTAGCCAAAAACATTCAGTACTTC. It translates to CASSLDRGLAKNIQYF.

CDR3 bases: TGCGCCAGCAGCTTACAGGGGACCATTCAAGAGACCCAGTACTTC. Residues: CASSLQGTIQETQYF. V usage is TRBV5-1 and J usage is TRBJ2-5; 7 nucleotides align to TRBD1. From germline, CDR1 is SGHRS and CDR2 YFSETQ. V gave up 2 bases and J gave up 2 bases; unmatched junction bases: 6. CDR3 length: 15 residues.

The genes are TRBV19 and TRBJ1-1, with D unresolved. Trimming pared 5 bases from V and 3 bases from J, leaving 7 bases between. The CDR3 is 12 amino acids. CDR1 is LNHDA, CDR2 SQIVND, per germline (reference sequence). CDR3 nucleotides: TGTGCCAGTAGTCGACGGGACACTGAAGCTTTCTTT. It yields the protein CASSRRDTEAFF.

The rearrangement uses TRBV3-1 (or the pseudogene TRBV3-2) and TRBJ1-5, with a tentative D call TRBD1 (6 bases). CDR1 and CDR2 from the germline V gene are LGHDT and YNNKEL (reference sequence). The CDR3 is 15 residues long. Trimming took off 1 base at V and 9 bases at J, with 16 bases between the two ends. Here the CDR3 reads CASSQGATGYRPQHF. CDR3 DNA: TGTGCCAGCAGCCAAGGTGCGACAGGTTATCGGCCCCAGCATTTT.

The chain couples TRBV27 to TRBJ1-2, with D possibly TRBD1 on 5 matching bases. V lost 5 bases, J lost 5 bases, and 12 bases lay in between. Germline V lookup: CDR1 MNHEY, CDR2 SMNVEV (reference sequence). The CDR3 sequence is 13 residues long. DNA of the CDR3: TGTGCCAGCAGTCCACGGGGGGGTTATGGCTACACCTTC. It is translated as CASSPRGGYGYTF.

The CDR3 spells CASSQEATAYEQYF. The CDR3 DNA sequence: TGCGCCAGCAGCCAAGAGGCGACAGCCTACGAGCAGTACTTC. The J gene is TRBJ2-7, the V gene TRBV4-3, with D possibly matching TRBD1 (5 bases). Trimming shortened V by 0 bases and J by 2 bases, and 8 bases separated the two germline ends. The germline CDR1 and CDR2 sequences are LGHNA and YSLEER. CDR3 size: 14 residues.

The rearrangement links TRBV9 to TRBJ1-1, with TRBD1 matching 11 bases. This CDR3 spans 16 amino acids. The germline CDR1 and CDR2 sequences are SGDLS and YYNGEE. V trimming: 0 bases; J trimming: 2 bases; junction bases outside the gene matches: 3. The CDR3 loop reads CASSVEGQGVNTEAFF. The CDR3 DNA follows: TGTGCCAGCAGCGTAGAGGGACAGGGGGTAAACACTGAAGCTTTCTTT.

In nucleotides, the CDR3 is TGTGCCAGCAGTGACGAGCGGGGGGAGCAAGAGACCCAGTACTTC. This translates into CASSDERGEQETQYF. The chain combines TRBV2 with TRBJ2-5; the match to TRBD2 covers 9 bases. The CDR3 extends over 15 amino acids. Germline CDR1 SNHLY, CDR2 FYNNEI. The V and J ends lost 3 bases and 2 bases, in that order; junction bases with no gene match: 4.

V is TRBV5-5 and J is TRBJ1-3; possibly TRBD1 for D (6 bases). Looked up from germline, CDR1 is SGHKS and CDR2 is YYEKEE (reference sequence). V lost 4 bases, J lost 0 bases, and 14 bases lay in between. CDR3 length: 16 residues. CDR3 loop: CASSTKGGSSGNTIYF. The CDR3 DNA sequence: TGTGCCAGCAGCACGAAGGGGGGGAGCTCTGGAAACACCATATATTTT.